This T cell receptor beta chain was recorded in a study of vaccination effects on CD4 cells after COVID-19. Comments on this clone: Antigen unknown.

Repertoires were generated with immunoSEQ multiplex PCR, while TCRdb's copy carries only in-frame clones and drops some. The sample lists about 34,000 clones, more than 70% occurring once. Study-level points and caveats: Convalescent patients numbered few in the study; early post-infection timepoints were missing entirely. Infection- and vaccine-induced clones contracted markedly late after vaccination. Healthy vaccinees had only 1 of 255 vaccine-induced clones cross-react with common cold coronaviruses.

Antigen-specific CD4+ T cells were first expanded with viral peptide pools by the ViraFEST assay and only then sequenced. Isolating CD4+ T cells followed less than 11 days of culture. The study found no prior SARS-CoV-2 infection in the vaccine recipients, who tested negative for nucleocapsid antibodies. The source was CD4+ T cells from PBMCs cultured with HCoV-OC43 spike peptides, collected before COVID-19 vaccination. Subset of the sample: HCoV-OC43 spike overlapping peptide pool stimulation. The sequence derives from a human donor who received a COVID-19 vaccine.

The CDR3 bases are TGTGCCAGCAGCCTCGAAGGGTGGGGGGGGCCCGGAGATACGCAGTATTTT. It encodes CASSLEGWGGPGDTQYF. The rearrangement links TRBV7-2 to TRBJ2-3, with D tentatively TRBD2 (7 bases). There are 17 residues in the CDR3. Trimming took off 5 bases at V and 5 bases at J, with 23 bases between the two ends. Germline CDR1 and CDR2: SGHTA and FQGNSA. The full variable domain, completed using reference TRBV7-2 and TRBJ2-3, is GAGVSQSPSNKVTEKGKDVELRCDPISGHTALYWYRQSLGQGLEFLIYFQGNSAPDKSGLPSDRFSAERTGGSVSTLTIQRTQQEDSAVYLCASSLEGWGGPGDTQYFGPGTRLTVL.